The 32 T cell receptor beta chains presented below share a single source sample, sequenced in a study of molecular identifiers for immune sequencing clone quantification. TCRdb independently ran MiXCR on the PCR reads; one entry per CDR3 protein. Among more than 35,000 distinct CDR3 sequences listed, under 20% were seen once. Sequenced: naive CD8+ T cells from blood, with Jurkat cell RNA spiked in. The sample's subset: FACS-sorted CD8+CD4-CCR7+CD45RA+ naive T cells. These receptors were taken from a human donor in good health. Some libraries in this study had Jurkat cell RNA spiked in.

This clonotype was counted at least ten times. The CDR3 DNA sequence: TGTGCCAGCAGCTTAACAGCGGGAGATGGAGATACGCAGTATTTT. Protein product: CASSLTAGDGDTQYF. The chain uses TRBV7-9 and TRBJ2-3; 8 bases align to TRBD2. The V and J ends lost 2 bases and 5 bases, in that order; junction bases with no gene match: 6. CDR3 length equals 15 residues. Germline V CDR1 and CDR2: SEHNR, FQNEAQ (reference sequence).

The CDR3 bases are TGTGCCAGTTCCGGGACTAGCGGGAGGGACGAGCAGTACTTC. It is translated as CASSGTSGRDEQYF. The chain couples TRBV19 to TRBJ2-7, with 16 positions matching TRBD2. There are 14 residues in the CDR3. Germline lookup yields CDR1 LNHDA and CDR2 SQIVND (reference sequence). V lost 8 bases to trimming and J lost 5 bases; unmatched junction nucleotides: 3.

This clonotype was recorded many times. A read error may produce the germline difference seen at one junction end. The J gene is TRBJ2-7, the V gene TRBV2, with TRBD1 as a possible D gene (6 bases). In germline, CDR1 is SNHLY, CDR2 FYNNEI. There are 15 residues in the CDR3. The CDR3 is CASSEAVTGSSEQYF. CDR3 sequence (DNA): TGTGCCAGCAGTGAAGCGGTAACAGGGTCCTCCGAGCAGTACTTC.

This chain uses TRBV2 with TRBJ2-1; D uncertain. The germline V gene has CDR1 SNHLY and CDR2 FYNNEI. This CDR3 is built from 14 residues. Trimming took 2 bases from V and 11 from J, leaving 16 bases between them. The CDR3 loop is CASSELETSPKQFF. DNA for the CDR3: TGTGCCAGCAGTGAATTGGAGACAAGCCCGAAGCAGTTCTTC.

This clonotype showed up many times. The CDR3 here is CASSTTGTGGSPLHF. CDR3 DNA sequence: TGTGCCAGCAGCACCACCGGGACAGGGGGTTCACCCCTCCACTTT. The chain joins TRBV7-9 to TRBJ1-6; 11 positions match TRBD1. With V trimmed by 5 bases and J by 9 bases, 6 bases remained unmatched. CDR3 length: 15 residues. Germline CDR1 SEHNR, CDR2 FQNEAQ (reference sequence).

V is TRBV3-1 and J is TRBJ2-5; the D call may be TRBD1 or TRBD2 (5 bases each). V lost 3 bases to trimming and J lost 5 bases, with 19 bases between them. CDR3 length: 16 amino acids. Germline V lookup: CDR1 LGHDT, CDR2 YNNKEL (reference sequence). CDR3 in DNA: TGTGCCAGCAGCCACGCCTCCGGGACCCTACAGGAGACCCAGTACTTC. Amino acid sequence: CASSHASGTLQETQYF.

On this clonotype itself: Relative to the germline gene, one junction end is altered; a read error may explain this. The chain uses TRBV7-9 and TRBJ1-3; D gene unclear. Germline assignment: CDR1 SEHNR and CDR2 FQNEAQ (reference sequence). This CDR3 region has 15 residues. For the CDR3, the DNA is TGTGCCAGCAGTCTCCCCGAAGCGTCTGGAAACACCATATGTTTT. This codes for CASSLPEASGNTICF.

This clonotype was recorded many times. The CDR3 bases are TGTGCCAGCAGCTCATCAGACAGGGGTAGGACTGAAGCTTTCTTT. Translated, it gives CASSSSDRGRTEAFF. The chain links TRBV13 to TRBJ1-1; 8 bases fit TRBD1. Trimming cost V 4 bases and J 5 bases; bases outside gene matches: 9. Germline loops: CDR1 PRHDT, CDR2 FYEKMQ (reference sequence). This CDR3 is 15 amino acids long.

This clonotype was recorded a few times. V gene TRBV20-1 combines with J gene TRBJ2-7; 12 bases fit TRBD2. Germline CDR1 reads DFQATT; CDR2 reads SNEGSKA (reference sequence). The CDR3 runs to 15 residues. J gave up 4 bases and V 0 bases, and 4 bases lay outside the gene matches. The CDR3 region has the DNA TGCAGTGCTAGAGATAGCACTAGCGGGAGGTACGAGCAGTACTTC. Translation gives CSARDSTSGRYEQYF.

V is TRBV6-1 and J is TRBJ2-3, with TRBD1 matching 9 bases. In germline, CDR1 is MNHNS, CDR2 SASEGT. The CDR3 length is 14 residues. The junction had 4 bases not matched to a gene; V was cut back by 3 bases and J by 6 bases. For the CDR3, the DNA is TGTGCCAGCAGTGATTTACAGGGGGCTGATACGCAGTATTTT. It codes for CASSDLQGADTQYF.

On this clonotype: This may be a read error, as it is one base from a much larger clone. V gene TRBV29-1 combines with J gene TRBJ1-2, with TRBD1 identical over 7 bases. Germline CDR1 and CDR2: SQVTM and ANQGSEA. The length of the CDR3 is 16 residues. The V gene end was trimmed by 1 base and the J gene end by 4 bases; junction bases not matched to a gene: 12. CDR3 coding DNA: TGCAGCGTTGAAGTAGGCGAGGGGGCGCTTGCCTATGGCTACACCTTC. It codes for CSVEVGEGALAYGYTF.

Comments on this clonotype: Possible read error: a much larger clone is one base away. The chain carries TRBV20-1 and TRBJ2-1; D unclear. The CDR3 runs to 18 residues. Germline-derived CDR1 and CDR2 are DFQATT and SNEGSKA (reference sequence). The CDR3 DNA follows: TGCAGTGCTAGAGGCCTCGCCTGGGATGGGGTTACCTACAATGAGCGGTTCTTC. Translated, it gives CSARGLAWDGVTYNERFF.

On this clonotype: A much larger clone sits a single nucleotide away, making a read error possible. The chain is built from TRBV12-5 and TRBJ2-3; TRBD1 might be the D (6 bases). Looked up from germline, CDR1 is LGHNT and CDR2 is FRNRAP. The CDR3 covers 17 residues. As DNA, the CDR3 is TGTGCTAGTGGTTTGGCTACCACAGGGATGCGCGCAGATACGAAGTATTTT. It translates to CASGLATTGMRADTKYF.

Note on this clonotype: This clone may be a read error of a much larger clone one base away. The chain employs TRBV6-8 and TRBJ2-7; TRBD2 is a possible D gene (5 bases). From germline, CDR1 is MNHGY and CDR2 SAAAGT. The CDR3 is 14 amino acids. The chain's CDR3 is CANSWGESSCEQYF. In DNA form, the CDR3 reads TGTGCCAACAGTTGGGGAGAGAGCTCCTGCGAGCAGTACTTC.

This clonotype was counted at least ten times. This chain connects TRBV5-1 to TRBJ2-3, with D uncertain. The CDR3 loop spans 14 amino acids. V was trimmed by 1 base and J by 4 bases, leaving 10 bases between them. Germline-derived CDR1 and CDR2 are SGHRS and YFSETQ. The CDR3 nucleotides read TGCGCCAGCAGCTTGAGCCCATTGGCAGATACGCAGTATTTT. Protein: CASSLSPLADTQYF.

The chain carries TRBV6-5 and TRBJ2-7, with D perhaps matching TRBD1 (6 bases). The CDR3 is 14 residues long. Per the germline V gene, CDR1 is MNHEY and CDR2 is SVGAGI. V was cut by 5 bases and J by 7 bases, with 18 bases left in between. CDR3 residues: CASSATTGRGEQYF. Here the CDR3 DNA reads TGTGCCAGCAGTGCCACGACAGGTCGAGGGGAGCAGTACTTC.

This clonotype showed up many times. The chain has TRBV28 and TRBJ2-2; 13 bases align to TRBD2. Trimming cost V 3 bases and J 6 bases; bases outside gene matches: 10. The V gene's germline CDR1 is MDHEN and CDR2 SYDVKM. The CDR3 is 18 amino acids. The CDR3, as DNA: TGTGCCAGCAGTTTTTCACCCCTGACTAGCGGGAGGTCCGGGGAGCTGTTTTTT. This gives the protein CASSFSPLTSGRSGELFF.

Concerning this clonotype: No conserved phenylalanine or tryptophan is present at the end of the CDR3, so a read error is the likely explanation. As DNA, the CDR3 is TGTGCCAGCAGCTTAGATCTGACGTTCTCTAGCACAGATACGCAGTATTCT. This translates into CASSLDLTFSSTDTQYS. This chain joins TRBV11-2 and TRBJ2-3; no clear D. The CDR3 runs 17 residues. Germline V gene lookup returns CDR1 SGHAT and CDR2 FQNNGV. V was clipped by 0 bases and J by 0 bases, with 13 bases between them.

In this sample, this clonotype turned up many times. V is TRBV15 and J is TRBJ2-2; unclear D gene. Per the germline V gene, CDR1 is LNHNV and CDR2 is YYDKDF (reference sequence). The V gene lost 3 bases and the J gene lost 4 bases, with 15 bases spanning the gap. This CDR3 has 16 residues. The DNA of the CDR3 is TGTGCCACCAGCAGGTTGCTAGTGGTTTCCACCGGGGAGCTGTTTTTT. Translation: CATSRLLVVSTGELFF.

For this clonotype: A much more abundant neighbour one base away suggests this may be a read error. The rearrangement joins TRBV4-1 to TRBJ2-1, with a weak D call TRBD2 (7 bases). The germline CDR1 and CDR2 sequences are MGHRA and YSYEKL. This CDR3 comprises 17 residues. CDR3 loop: CASSQDHNGGPYNEQSF. The CDR3 DNA sequence: TGCGCCAGCAGCCAAGATCATAACGGGGGGCCCTACAATGAGCAGTCCTTC.

As for this clonotype: A single base separates this from a much larger clone, so it may be a read error. The chain uses TRBV4-1 and TRBJ2-1; D is unclear. Deletions cut 1 base from V and 12 bases from J, with 19 bases between. Germline V lookup: CDR1 MGHRA, CDR2 YSYEKL. This CDR3 spans 15 amino acids. The CDR3: CASSQVGSQADGQFF. The CDR3 nucleotides are TGCGCCAGCAGCCAAGTGGGATCCCAGGCCGATGGGCAGTTCTTC.

This clonotype was counted at least ten times. The chain employs TRBV5-5 and TRBJ2-1; TRBD1 matches 7 bases. The CDR3 covers 16 residues. V lost 4 bases, J lost 8 bases, and 15 bases stayed unmatched. Germline CDR1 reads SGHKS; CDR2 reads YYEKEE (reference sequence). CDR3 sequence (DNA): TGTGCCAGCAGCCCCACCGGCAGGGGGTTTATAGATGAGCAGTTCTTC. Its protein product is CASSPTGRGFIDEQFF. Together with reference TRBV5-5 and TRBJ2-1, the CDR3 gives the full variable domain: DAGVTQSPTHLIKTRGQQVTLRCSPISGHKSVSWYQQVLGQGPQFIFQYYEKEERGRGNFPDRFSARQFPNYSSELNVNALLLGDSALYLCASSPTGRGFIDEQFFGPGTRLTVL.

This clonotype came up many times. DNA for the CDR3: TGCGCCAGCAGCTTGGTTCCGGATACGCAGTATTTT. It translates to CASSLVPDTQYF. The gene calls are TRBV5-1 and TRBJ2-3; D remains ambiguous. Trimming left V 0 bases short and J 6 bases short, with 5 bases between. Germline V gene sequence: CDR1 SGHRS, CDR2 YFSETQ. There are 12 residues in the CDR3.

This clonotype was recorded many times. The chain links TRBV12-3 or TRBV12-4 to TRBJ2-5; TRBD2 matches 10 bases. After removal of 6 bases from V and 5 bases from J, the junction contained 6 bases not matched to a gene. CDR3 length: 14 amino acids. The CDR3 reads CASSVLAGVETQYF. CDR3 bases: TGTGCCAGCAGCGTTCTAGCGGGGGTGGAGACCCAGTACTTC.

This clonotype showed up many times. The chain couples TRBV11-2 to TRBJ2-3; D unclear. V lost 3 bases to trimming and J lost 4 bases, with 5 bases between them. The CDR3 has 12 amino acids. Germline loops: CDR1 SGHAT, CDR2 FQNNGV. Written as DNA, the CDR3 is TGTGCCAGCAGCTTGTGGTCAGATACGCAGTATTTT. Translating gives CASSLWSDTQYF.

This clonotype has ten or more counts. The chain has TRBV6-5 and TRBJ1-1, with 7 bases matching TRBD1. J lost 3 bases, V lost 0 bases, and 7 bases had no gene match. CDR3 length equals 16 residues. Germline V gene data show CDR1 as MNHEY and CDR2 as SVGAGI. The CDR3 coding sequence is TGTGCCAGCAGTTACTCGAGACAGGGATGGGACACTGAAGCTTTCTTT. Its translation is CASSYSRQGWDTEAFF.

Only a few counts were recorded for this clonotype. This rearrangement joins TRBV7-2 to TRBJ2-2; D may be TRBD1 or TRBD2 (5 bases each). The CDR3 covers 17 residues. CDR1 and CDR2 from the germline V gene are SGHTA and FQGNSA. The V gene lost 2 bases and the J gene lost 4 bases, with 17 bases spanning the gap. CDR3 in DNA: TGTGCCAGCAGCTTAACACTAGAAGGGGCCCGCACCGGGGAGCTGTTTTTT. It specifies CASSLTLEGARTGELFF.

This sequence joins TRBV6-2 or TRBV6-3 and TRBJ2-7; 9 bases map to TRBD2. This CDR3 contains 15 residues. With V trimmed by 7 bases and J by 3 bases, 10 bases remained unmatched. Per the germline V gene, CDR1 is MNHEY and CDR2 is SVGEGT. The CDR3 spells CASNPTGTSSYEQYF. The DNA of the CDR3 is TGTGCCAGCAACCCCACCGGGACTAGCAGCTACGAGCAGTACTTC.

This clonotype has a handful of counts. V and J are TRBV20-1 and TRBJ2-7; D is unclear. V lost 4 bases, J lost 0 bases, and 13 bases lay in between. CDR3 size: 14 residues. Germline V gene lookup returns CDR1 DFQATT and CDR2 SNEGSKA (reference sequence). The DNA of the CDR3 is TGCAGTGCTATGGCGATGGCGGCCTCCTACGAGCAGTACTTC. This encodes CSAMAMAASYEQYF.

There are a few counts of this clonotype. The gene calls are TRBV20-1 and TRBJ1-5; TRBD1 matches 7 bases. Germline CDR1 and CDR2: DFQATT and SNEGSKA (reference sequence). V was clipped by 0 bases and J by 0 bases; unmatched bases: 8. This CDR3 spans 17 amino acids. The chain's CDR3 is CSARDRDSPYSNQPQHF. The CDR3 DNA follows: TGCAGTGCTAGAGACAGGGACAGCCCCTATAGCAATCAGCCCCAGCATTTT.

This clonotype was counted many times. This chain links TRBV7-9 with TRBJ2-6; D gene uncertain. The CDR3 sequence is 12 residues long. Germline V gene data show CDR1 as SEHNR and CDR2 as FQNEAQ (reference sequence). The V and J ends lost 4 bases and 2 bases respectively, with 0 bases between them. CDR3 sequence reads: CASSSGANVLTF. The DNA for the CDR3 is TGTGCCAGCAGCTCTGGGGCCAACGTCCTGACTTTC. Supplemented by reference TRBV7-9 and TRBJ2-6, the full variable domain reads DTGVSQNPRHKITKRGQNVTFRCDPISEHNRLYWYRQTLGQGPEFLTYFQNEAQLEKSRLLSDRFSAERPKGSFSTLEIQRTEQGDSAMYLCASSSGANVLTFGAGSRLTVL.

To note about this clonotype: This may be a read error: a much more frequent sequence differs by one nucleotide. The V and J genes are TRBV9 and TRBJ2-3; 7 bases fit TRBD1. V shed 0 bases, J shed 4 bases, and the junction held 8 bases outside the gene matches. Germline V gene data show CDR1 as SGDLS and CDR2 as YYNGEE. The CDR3 consists of 16 residues. The CDR3 here is CASSVEGGSASDTQYF. The CDR3 DNA reads as TGTGCCAGCAGCGTAGAAGGGGGCAGTGCCTCAGATACGCAGTATTTT.